These 3 T cell receptor beta chains originate from one sample sequenced in a study of T-cell memory formation after mild COVID-19. TCRdb fed the 5' RACE reads into MiXCR, producing one record per CDR3 protein. Of fewer than 150,000 distinct CDR3 sequences listed, about a sixth are singletons. The material sequenced was PBMCs or a T cell subset sorted from them (not recorded which). The receptors were gathered from a man between 18 and 29 years old who had mild COVID-19 (a few samples of this study predate the infection). Cell type and time point are not known.

The chain uses TRBV15 and TRBJ1-6; D is undetermined. Trimming took off 0 bases at V and 0 bases at J, with 9 bases between the two ends. Germline V gives CDR1 LNHNV, CDR2 YYDKDF (reference sequence). The CDR3 length is 17 residues. In nucleotides, the CDR3 is TGTGCCACCAGCAGAGAGGCAGTAGGCTCCTATAATTCACCCCTCCACTTT. Residues: CATSREAVGSYNSPLHF.

This clonotype was detected a few times. The chain carries TRBV7-2 and TRBJ1-2; 8 bases match TRBD1. The germline V gene encodes CDR1 SGHTA and CDR2 FQGNSA. V dropped 3 bases and J dropped 3; count of bases not matched to a gene: 3. This CDR3 has 14 amino acids. The CDR3 protein is CASSFQGADYGYTF. For the CDR3, the DNA is TGTGCCAGCAGCTTTCAGGGGGCAGACTATGGCTACACCTTC. Full variable domain (remainder filled in from reference TRBV7-2 and TRBJ1-2): GAGVSQSPSNKVTEKGKDVELRCDPISGHTALYWYRQSLGQGLEFLIYFQGNSAPDKSGLPSDRFSAERTGGSVSTLTIQRTQQEDSAVYLCASSFQGADYGYTFGSGTRLTVV.

The rearrangement links TRBV4-2 to TRBJ1-1; D remains ambiguous. Trimming pared 3 bases from V and 8 bases from J, leaving 13 bases between. Germline CDR1 is LGHNA and CDR2 is YNFKEQ. The CDR3 consists of 13 residues. The CDR3 spells CASSQTPLGEAFF. The CDR3 nucleotides read TGTGCCAGCAGCCAGACGCCCTTAGGGGAAGCTTTCTTT.